This T cell receptor beta chain was recorded in a study of cytomegalovirus exposure and HLA in healthy donors. Study results and caveats: Earlier analysis yielded a pattern in which most TCR beta V segments were productive about 90% or about 30% of the time. In a later analysis, fewer than 20,000 TCR beta sequences were associated with HLA alleles at 0.05 false discovery rate.

Trimming removed 0 bases at V and 5 bases at J, with 14 bases between. The CDR3 has 15 residues. Looked up from germline, CDR1 is SGHRS and CDR2 is YFSETQ. The primer mix had 60 Vbeta and 13 Jbeta primers. Profiled with immunoSEQ multiplex PCR; TCRdb holds only in-frame clones, not every one. The data show 150,000 to 200,000 clones, more than 60% seen once. With regard to this clone: As yet, its antigen is unknown.

The chain employs TRBV5-1 and TRBJ2-5; weak D call: TRBD1 (6 bases). The sample taken for sequencing was PBMCs. This receptor was identified in a man between 18 and 35 years old in good health and CMV-seronegative. DNA of the CDR3: TGCGCCAGCAGCTTGGCCTGGGGGCGCGGGGAGACCCAGTACTTC. Translating gives CASSLAWGRGETQYF.